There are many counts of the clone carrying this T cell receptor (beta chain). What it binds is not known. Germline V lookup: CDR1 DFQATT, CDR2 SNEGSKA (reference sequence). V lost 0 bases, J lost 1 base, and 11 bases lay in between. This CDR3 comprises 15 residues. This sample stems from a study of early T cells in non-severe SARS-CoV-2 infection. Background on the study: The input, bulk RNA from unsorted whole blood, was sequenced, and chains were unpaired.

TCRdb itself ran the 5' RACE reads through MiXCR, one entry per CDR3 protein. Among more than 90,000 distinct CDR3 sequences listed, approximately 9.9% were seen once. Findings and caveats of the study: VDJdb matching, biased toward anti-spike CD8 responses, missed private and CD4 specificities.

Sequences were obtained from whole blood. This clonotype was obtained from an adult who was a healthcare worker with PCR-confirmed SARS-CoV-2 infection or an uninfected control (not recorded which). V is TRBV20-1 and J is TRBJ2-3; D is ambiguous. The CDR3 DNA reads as TGCAGTGCTAGAGATTTGGCTAAAGGCACAGATACGCAGTATTTT. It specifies CSARDLAKGTDTQYF.